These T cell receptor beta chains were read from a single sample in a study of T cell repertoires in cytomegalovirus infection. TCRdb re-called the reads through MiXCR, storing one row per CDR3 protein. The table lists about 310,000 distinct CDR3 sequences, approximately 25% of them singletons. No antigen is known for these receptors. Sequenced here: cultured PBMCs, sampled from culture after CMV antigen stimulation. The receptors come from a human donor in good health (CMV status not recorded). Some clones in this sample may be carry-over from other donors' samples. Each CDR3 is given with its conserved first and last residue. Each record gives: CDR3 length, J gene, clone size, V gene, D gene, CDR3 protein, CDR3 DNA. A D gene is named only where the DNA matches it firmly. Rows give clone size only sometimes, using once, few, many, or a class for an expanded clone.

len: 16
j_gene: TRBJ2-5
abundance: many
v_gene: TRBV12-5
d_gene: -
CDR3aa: CASGLVAGRSQETQYF
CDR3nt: TGTGCTAGTGGTTTGGTAGCCGGACGGTCCCAAGAGACCCAGTACTTC

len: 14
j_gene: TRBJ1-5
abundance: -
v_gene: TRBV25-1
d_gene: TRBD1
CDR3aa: CASSEGQGPQPQHF
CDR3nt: TGTGCCAGCAGTGAAGGACAGGGGCCTCAGCCCCAGCATTTT

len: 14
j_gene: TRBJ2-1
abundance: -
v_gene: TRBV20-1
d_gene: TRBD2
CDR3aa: CSASGLARYNEQFF
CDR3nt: TGCAGTGCTTCTGGACTAGCCAGGTACAATGAGCAGTTCTTC

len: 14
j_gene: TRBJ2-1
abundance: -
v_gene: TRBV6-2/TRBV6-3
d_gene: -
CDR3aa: CASSLQGNYNEQFF
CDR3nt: TGTGCCAGCAGTCTGCAGGGAAATTACAATGAGCAGTTCTTC

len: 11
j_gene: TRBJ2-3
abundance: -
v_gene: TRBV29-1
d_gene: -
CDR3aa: CSVVVQYTQYF
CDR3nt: TGCAGCGTCGTCGTACAGTATACGCAGTATTTT

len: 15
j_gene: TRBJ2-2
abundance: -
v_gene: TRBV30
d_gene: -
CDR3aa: CAWRAGLSNTGELFF
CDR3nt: TGTGCCTGGAGGGCCGGACTAAGCAACACCGGGGAGCTGTTTTTT

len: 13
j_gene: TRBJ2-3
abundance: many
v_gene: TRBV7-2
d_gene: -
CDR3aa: CASSSRRPDTQYF
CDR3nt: TGTGCCAGCAGCTCCCGTCGCCCTGATACGCAGTATTTT

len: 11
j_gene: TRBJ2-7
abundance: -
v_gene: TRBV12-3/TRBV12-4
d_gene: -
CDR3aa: CASFWGGVQYF
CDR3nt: TGTGCCAGTTTTTGGGGCGGGGTGCAGTACTTC

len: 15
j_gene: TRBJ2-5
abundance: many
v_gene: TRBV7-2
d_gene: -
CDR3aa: CASSVGTTFMETQYF
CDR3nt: TGTGCCAGCAGCGTAGGGACCACCTTCATGGAGACCCAGTACTTC

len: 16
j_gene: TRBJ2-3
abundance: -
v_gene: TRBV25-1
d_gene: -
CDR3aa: CASSENPDRLTDTQYF
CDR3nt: TGTGCCAGCTCCGAAAATCCGGACAGACTCACAGATACGCAGTATTTT

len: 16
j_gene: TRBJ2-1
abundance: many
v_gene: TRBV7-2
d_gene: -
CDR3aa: CASSYSGTFGSNEQFF
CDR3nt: TGTGCCAGCAGCTACTCCGGGACCTTTGGGAGCAATGAGCAGTTCTTC

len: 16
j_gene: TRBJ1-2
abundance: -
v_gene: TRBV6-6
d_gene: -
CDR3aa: CASSYSGGGSNYGYTF
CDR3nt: TGTGCCAGCAGTTACTCAGGCGGGGGTTCCAACTATGGCTACACCTTC

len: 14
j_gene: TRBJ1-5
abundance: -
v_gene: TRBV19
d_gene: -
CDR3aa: CASSSDRLNQPQHF
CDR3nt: TGTGCCAGTAGTTCCGACAGGCTCAATCAGCCCCAGCATTTT

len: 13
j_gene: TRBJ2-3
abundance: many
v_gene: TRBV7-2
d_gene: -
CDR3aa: CASSLAPTQAQYF
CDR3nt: TGTGCCAGCAGCTTAGCCCCTACTCAGGCGCAGTATTTT

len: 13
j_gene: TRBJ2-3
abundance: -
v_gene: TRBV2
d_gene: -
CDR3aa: CASAPGAGNTQYF
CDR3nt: TGTGCCAGCGCGCCGGGGGCTGGAAATACGCAGTATTTT

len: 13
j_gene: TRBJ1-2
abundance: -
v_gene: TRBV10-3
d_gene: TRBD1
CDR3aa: CAIRGQGDYGYTF
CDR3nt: TGTGCCATCAGGGGACAGGGGGACTATGGCTACACCTTC

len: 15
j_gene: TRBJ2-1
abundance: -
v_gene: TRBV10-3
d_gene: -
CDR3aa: CAISESEQGGNEQFF
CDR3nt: TGTGCCATCAGTGAGTCCGAACAGGGTGGGAATGAGCAGTTCTTC

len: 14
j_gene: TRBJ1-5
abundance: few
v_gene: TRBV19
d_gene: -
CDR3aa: CASSTGRSNQPQHF
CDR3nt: TGTGCCAGTAGTACGGGACGGAGCAATCAGCCCCAGCATTTT

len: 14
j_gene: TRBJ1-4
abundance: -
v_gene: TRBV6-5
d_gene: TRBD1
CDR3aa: CASSYSGGSEKLFF
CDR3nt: TGTGCCAGCAGTTACTCAGGGGGCAGCGAAAAACTGTTTTTT

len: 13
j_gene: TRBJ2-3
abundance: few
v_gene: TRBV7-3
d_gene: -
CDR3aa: CASSLKGTDTQYF
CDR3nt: TGTGCCAGCAGCCTAAAGGGAACAGATACGCAGTATTTT

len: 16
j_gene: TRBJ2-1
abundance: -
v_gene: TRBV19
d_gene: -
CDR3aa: CASSVARSPSYNEQFF
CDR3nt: TGTGCCAGTAGCGTTGCGAGGTCTCCCTCCTACAATGAGCAGTTCTTC

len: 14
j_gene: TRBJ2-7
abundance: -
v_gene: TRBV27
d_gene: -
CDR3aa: CASSLAGGRYEQYF
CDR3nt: TGTGCCAGCAGTTTAGCCGGGGGTCGCTACGAGCAGTACTTC

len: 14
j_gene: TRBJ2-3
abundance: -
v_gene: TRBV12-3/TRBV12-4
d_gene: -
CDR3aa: CASSFGRSDNTQYF
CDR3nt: TGTGCCAGCAGTTTTGGTCGTTCAGATAATACGCAGTATTTT

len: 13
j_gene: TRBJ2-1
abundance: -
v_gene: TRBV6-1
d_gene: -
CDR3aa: CASSAPIYNEQFF
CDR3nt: TGTGCCAGCAGTGCCCCGATTTACAATGAGCAGTTCTTC

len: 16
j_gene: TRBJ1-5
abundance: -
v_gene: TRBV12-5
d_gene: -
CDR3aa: CASGLVLASSNQPQHF
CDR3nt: TGTGCTAGTGGTTTGGTACTCGCATCCTCCAACCAGCCCCAGCATTTT

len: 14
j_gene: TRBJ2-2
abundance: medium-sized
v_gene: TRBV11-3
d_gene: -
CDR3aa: CASSLSSNTGELFF
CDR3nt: TGTGCCAGCAGCCTCTCATCCAACACCGGGGAGCTGTTTTTT

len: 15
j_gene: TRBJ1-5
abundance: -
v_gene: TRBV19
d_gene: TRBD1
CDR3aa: CASSPTGTGFQPQHF
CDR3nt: TGTGCCAGTAGTCCAACCGGGACAGGGTTTCAGCCCCAGCATTTT

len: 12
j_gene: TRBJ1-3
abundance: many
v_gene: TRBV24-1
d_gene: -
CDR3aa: CATGTDGNTIYF
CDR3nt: TGTGCCACCGGGACTGACGGAAACACCATATATTTT

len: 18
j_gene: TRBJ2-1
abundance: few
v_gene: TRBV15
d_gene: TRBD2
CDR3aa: CATSRDRGSGRLDAEQFF
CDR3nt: TGTGCCACCAGCAGAGATCGGGGTAGCGGGAGGTTGGACGCTGAGCAGTTCTTC

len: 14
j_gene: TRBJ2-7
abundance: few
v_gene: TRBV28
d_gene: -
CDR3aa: CASSYRRSSYEQYF
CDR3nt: TGTGCCAGCAGTTACCGTAGGAGCTCCTACGAGCAGTACTTC

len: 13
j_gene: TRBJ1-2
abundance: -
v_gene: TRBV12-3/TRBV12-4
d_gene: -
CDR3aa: CASSLGSLYGYTF
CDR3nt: TGTGCCAGCAGTTTAGGTTCCCTCTATGGCTACACCTTC

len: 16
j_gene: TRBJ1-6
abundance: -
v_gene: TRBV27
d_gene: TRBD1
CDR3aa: CASSLLEGASNSPLHF
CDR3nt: TGTGCCAGCAGTTTACTGGAGGGGGCTTCAAATTCACCCCTCCACTTT

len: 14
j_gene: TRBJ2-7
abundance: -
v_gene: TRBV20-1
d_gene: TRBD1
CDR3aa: CSAGTESLSYEQYF
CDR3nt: TGCAGTGCGGGGACAGAAAGTCTCTCCTACGAGCAGTACTTC

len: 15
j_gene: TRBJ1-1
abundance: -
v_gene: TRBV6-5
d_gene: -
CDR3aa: CASSYLANMNTEAFF
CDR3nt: TGTGCCAGCAGTTACCTCGCTAACATGAACACTGAAGCTTTCTTT

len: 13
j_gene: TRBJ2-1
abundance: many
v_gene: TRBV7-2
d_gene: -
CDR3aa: CASSLVGVDEQFF
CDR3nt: TGTGCCAGCAGCTTAGTAGGGGTGGATGAGCAGTTCTTC

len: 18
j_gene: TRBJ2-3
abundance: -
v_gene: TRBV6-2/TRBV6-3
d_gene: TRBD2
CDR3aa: CASSDLPGLAGGADTQYF
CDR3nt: TGTGCCAGCAGCGACTTACCGGGACTAGCGGGAGGGGCCGATACGCAGTATTTT

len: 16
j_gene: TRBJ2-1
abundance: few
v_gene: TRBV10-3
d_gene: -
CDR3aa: CAISERAGGGYNEQFF
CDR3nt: TGTGCCATCAGTGAGCGGGCAGGGGGGGGGTACAATGAGCAGTTCTTC

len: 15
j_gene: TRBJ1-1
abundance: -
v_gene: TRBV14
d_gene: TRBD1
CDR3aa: CASSQRTGRNTEAFF
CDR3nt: TGTGCCAGCAGCCAAAGGACAGGGAGGAACACTGAAGCTTTCTTT

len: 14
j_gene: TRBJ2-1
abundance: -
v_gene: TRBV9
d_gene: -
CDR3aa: CASTLRTDYNEQFF
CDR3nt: TGTGCCAGCACCTTGCGGACTGATTACAATGAGCAGTTCTTC

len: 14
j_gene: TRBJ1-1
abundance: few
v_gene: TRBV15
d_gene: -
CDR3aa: CATSSRRGNTEAFF
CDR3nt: TGTGCCACCAGCAGTCGCAGGGGGAACACTGAAGCTTTCTTT

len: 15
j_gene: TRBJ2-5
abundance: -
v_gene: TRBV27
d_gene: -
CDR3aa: CASSQVAAGAETQYF
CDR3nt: TGTGCCAGCTCTCAAGTCGCGGCAGGGGCGGAGACCCAGTACTTC

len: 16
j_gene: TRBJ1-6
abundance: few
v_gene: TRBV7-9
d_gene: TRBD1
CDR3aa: CASSLASGTVNSPLHF
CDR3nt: TGTGCCAGCAGCTTAGCCTCCGGGACAGTCAATTCACCCCTCCACTTT

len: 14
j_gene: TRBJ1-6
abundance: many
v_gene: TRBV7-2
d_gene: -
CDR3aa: CASSLSPYNSPLHF
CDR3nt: TGTGCCAGCAGCTTAAGTCCCTATAATTCACCCCTCCACTTT

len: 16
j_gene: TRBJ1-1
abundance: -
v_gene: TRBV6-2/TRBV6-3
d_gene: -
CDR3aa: CASSYGLDRWNTEAFF
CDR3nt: TGTGCCAGCAGTTACGGGTTGGACAGATGGAACACTGAAGCTTTCTTT

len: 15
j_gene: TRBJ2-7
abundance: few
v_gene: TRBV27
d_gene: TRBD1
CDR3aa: CASSTRDRGVHEQYF
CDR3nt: TGTGCCAGCAGCACCCGGGACAGGGGGGTCCACGAGCAGTACTTC

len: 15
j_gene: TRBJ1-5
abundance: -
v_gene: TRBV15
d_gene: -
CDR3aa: CATSRDLGVDQPQHF
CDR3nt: TGTGCCACCAGCAGAGATCTCGGGGTCGATCAGCCCCAGCATTTT

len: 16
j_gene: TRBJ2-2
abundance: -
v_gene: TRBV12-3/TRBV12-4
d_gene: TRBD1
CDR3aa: CASSWLKTGGGGELFF
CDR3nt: TGTGCCAGCAGTTGGCTGAAGACAGGGGGTGGCGGGGAGCTGTTTTTT

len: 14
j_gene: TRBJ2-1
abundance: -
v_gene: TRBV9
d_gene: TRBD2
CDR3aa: CASSAWTSGRERFF
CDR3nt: TGTGCCAGCAGCGCCTGGACTAGCGGGAGAGAGCGGTTCTTC

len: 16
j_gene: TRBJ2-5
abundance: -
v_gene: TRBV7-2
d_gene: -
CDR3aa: CASSLGSNGTRETQYF
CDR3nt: TGTGCCAGCAGCTTAGGGTCTAACGGGACGAGGGAGACCCAGTACTTC

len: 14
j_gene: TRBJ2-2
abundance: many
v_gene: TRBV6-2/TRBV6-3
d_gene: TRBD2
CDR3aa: CASSYEAGAGELFF
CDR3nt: TGTGCCAGCAGTTACGAGGCGGGAGCCGGGGAGCTGTTTTTT

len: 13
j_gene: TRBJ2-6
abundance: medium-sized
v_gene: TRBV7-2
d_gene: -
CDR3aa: CASSFAGANVLTF
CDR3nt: TGTGCCAGCAGCTTTGCTGGGGCCAACGTCCTGACTTTC

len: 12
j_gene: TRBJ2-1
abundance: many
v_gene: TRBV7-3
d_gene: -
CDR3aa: CASSLSGNEQFF
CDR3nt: TGTGCCAGCAGCTTATCAGGAAATGAGCAGTTCTTC

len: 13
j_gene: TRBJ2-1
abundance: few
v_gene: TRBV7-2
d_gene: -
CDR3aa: CASSSGYYNEQFF
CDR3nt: TGTGCCAGCAGCTCAGGTTACTACAATGAGCAGTTCTTC

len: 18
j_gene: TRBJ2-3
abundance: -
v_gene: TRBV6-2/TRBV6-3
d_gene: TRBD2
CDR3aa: CASRHPSGRSLGTDTQYF
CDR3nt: TGTGCCAGCAGGCACCCTAGCGGGAGATCCTTGGGGACAGATACGCAGTATTTT

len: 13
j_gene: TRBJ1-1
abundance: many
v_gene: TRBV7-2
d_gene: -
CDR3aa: CASSFYGNTEAFF
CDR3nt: TGTGCCAGCAGCTTCTATGGTAACACTGAAGCTTTCTTT